Only one count was recorded for the clone carrying this T cell receptor (beta chain). Its antigen is still unknown. The sample is drawn from a study of CD8 T cells in Susac syndrome. Study details: Treatment status at blood draw for the Susac syndrome patients was therapy-naive, corticosteroids, or intravenous immunoglobulin alone.

The CDR3 spans 15 residues. V was pared by 6 bases and J by 4 bases, with 18 bases between. CDR1 is MNHEY, CDR2 SVGAGI, per germline. With random hexamers, reverse transcription was performed on about 0.45 to 1 ug of RNA. Amplification of the TCR beta CDR3 was carried out by immunoSEQ multiplex PCR, which spanned a total of 54 Vbeta and 13 Jbeta segments. Using its own MiXCR run on the immunoSEQ multiplex PCR reads, TCRdb lists one record per CDR3 protein. The sample has 80,000 to 90,000 distinct CDR3 sequences, about 95% seen once. The study, taken as a whole, reports: Across the total CD8+ repertoires, under 20 Susac-specific public clones were detected, and across the CD8+ TEMRA repertoires, roughly 5 such clones were detected. Regarding the TCR sequencing and HLA analysis, the study admitted that a relatively small number of individuals were involved.

This chain connects TRBV6-5 to TRBJ1-2; D is possibly TRBD1 (6 bases). The sequence came from a human donor with Susac syndrome. Sequenced input: CD8+ T cells from PBMCs. CDR3 DNA: TGTGCCAGCAGCGACGGAGGGGGTAGGGGCTATGGCTACACCTTC. It yields the protein CASSDGGGRGYGYTF.